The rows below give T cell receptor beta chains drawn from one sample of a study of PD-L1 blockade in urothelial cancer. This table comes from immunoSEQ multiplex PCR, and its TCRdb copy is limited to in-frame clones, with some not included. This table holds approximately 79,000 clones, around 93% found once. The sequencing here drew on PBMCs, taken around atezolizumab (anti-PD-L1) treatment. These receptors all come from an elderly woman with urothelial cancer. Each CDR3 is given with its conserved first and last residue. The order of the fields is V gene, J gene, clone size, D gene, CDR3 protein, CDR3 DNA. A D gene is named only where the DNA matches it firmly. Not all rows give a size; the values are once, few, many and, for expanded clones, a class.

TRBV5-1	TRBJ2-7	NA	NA	CASSLVGSLNEQYF	TGCGCCAGCAGCTTGGTCGGGAGTTTGAACGAGCAGTACTTC
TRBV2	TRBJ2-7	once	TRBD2	CASLAGGYEQYF	TGTGCCAGTTTAGCGGGAGGCTACGAGCAGTACTTC
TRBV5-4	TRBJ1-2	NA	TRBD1	CASSSNRGEGYGYTF	TGTGCCAGCAGCTCGAACAGGGGAGAAGGTTATGGCTACACCTTC
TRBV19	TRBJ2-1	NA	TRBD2	CASSIEAGGTHNEQFF	TGTGCCAGTAGTATTGAAGCGGGAGGGACCCACAATGAGCAGTTCTTC
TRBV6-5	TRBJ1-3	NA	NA	CASSVTASSGNTIYF	TGTGCCAGCAGTGTGACAGCTTCCTCTGGAAACACCATATATTTT
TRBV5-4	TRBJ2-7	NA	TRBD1	CASSPTGTVSYEQYF	TGTGCCAGCAGCCCCACCGGGACAGTCTCCTACGAGCAGTACTTC
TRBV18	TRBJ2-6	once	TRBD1	CASSPGVRGLSGANVLTF	TGTGCCAGCTCACCGGGTGTCAGGGGGCTCTCTGGGGCCAACGTCCTGACTTTC
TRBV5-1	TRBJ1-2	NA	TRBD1	CASSPDPQGTYGYTF	TGCGCCAGCAGCCCGGACCCACAGGGGACTTATGGCTACACCTTC
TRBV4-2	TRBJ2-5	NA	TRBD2	CASSQGELAFQETQYF	TGTGCCAGCAGCCAAGGAGAACTAGCGTTTCAAGAGACCCAGTACTTC
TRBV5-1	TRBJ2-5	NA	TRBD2	CASSSTSLNEETQYF	TGCGCCAGCAGCTCGACTAGCCTAAACGAAGAGACCCAGTACTTC
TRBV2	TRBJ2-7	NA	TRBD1	CASSGGQGRSYEQYF	TGTGCCAGCAGTGGGGGACAGGGGAGATCCTACGAGCAGTACTTC
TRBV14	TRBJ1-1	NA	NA	CASSLNLGNRARTEAFF	TGTGCCAGCAGCCTTAACTTGGGGAACAGGGCCCGTACTGAAGCTTTCTTT
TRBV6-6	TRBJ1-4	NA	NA	CASSAGGVNEKLFF	TGTGCCAGCAGTGCGGGGGGCGTGAATGAAAAACTGTTTTTT
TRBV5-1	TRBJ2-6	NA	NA	CASSLMSSGANVLTF	TGCGCCAGCAGCTTGATGAGCTCTGGGGCCAACGTCCTGACTTTC
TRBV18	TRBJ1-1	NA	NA	CASSPQLGGSTGDEAFF	TGTGCCAGCTCACCACAGCTGGGAGGCTCTACAGGCGATGAAGCTTTCTTT
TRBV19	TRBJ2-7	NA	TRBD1	CASSMAGTVYEQYF	TGTGCCAGTAGTATGGCCGGGACAGTCTACGAGCAGTACTTC
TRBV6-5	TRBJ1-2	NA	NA	CASSYTDSLYGYTF	TGTGCCAGCAGTTACACGGACAGCCTCTATGGCTACACCTTC
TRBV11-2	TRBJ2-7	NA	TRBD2	CASSLVPRLAGTYEQYF	TGTGCCAGCAGCTTAGTTCCCCGACTAGCGGGTACCTACGAGCAGTACTTC
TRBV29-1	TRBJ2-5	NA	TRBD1	CSVRRARGLGETQYF	TGCAGCGTCCGGCGGGCGAGGGGGCTGGGAGAGACCCAGTACTTC
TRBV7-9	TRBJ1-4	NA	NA	CASSPGGVGEKLFF	TGTGCCAGCAGCCCCGGAGGGGTAGGAGAAAAACTGTTTTTT
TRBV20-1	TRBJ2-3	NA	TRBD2	CSASGEGTQYF	TGCAGTGCTAGTGGGGAGGGTACGCAGTATTTT
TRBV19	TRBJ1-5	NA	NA	CASTSSRGLQHF	TGTGCCAGTACCTCCTCCCGCGGGCTCCAGCATTTT
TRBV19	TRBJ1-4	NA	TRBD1	CASRPGQANEKLFF	TGTGCCAGTAGGCCGGGACAGGCTAATGAAAAACTGTTTTTT
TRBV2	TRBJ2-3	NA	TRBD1	CASQWTGSIDLADTQYF	TGTGCCAGCCAATGGACAGGGTCAATTGATCTAGCAGATACGCAGTATTTT
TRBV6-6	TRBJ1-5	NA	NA	CASSNPPGNSNQPQHF	TGTGCCAGCAGTAACCCCCCAGGAAATAGCAATCAGCCCCAGCATTTT
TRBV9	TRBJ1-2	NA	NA	CASSVGQDNLGYTF	TGTGCCAGCAGCGTAGGTCAGGACAACTTAGGCTACACCTTC
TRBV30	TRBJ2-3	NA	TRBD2	CAWSPGLAPSTDTQYF	TGTGCCTGGAGTCCTGGACTAGCGCCTAGCACAGATACGCAGTATTTT
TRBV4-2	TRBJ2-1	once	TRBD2	CASSHTPTSGTYNEQFF	TGTGCCAGCAGCCACACCCCCACTAGCGGAACTTACAATGAGCAGTTCTTC
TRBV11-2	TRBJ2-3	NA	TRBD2	CASSLGGSSADTQYF	TGTGCCAGCAGCTTAGGCGGGAGTAGCGCAGATACGCAGTATTTT
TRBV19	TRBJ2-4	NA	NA	CASSTGRENIQYF	TGTGCCAGTAGTACGGGCAGGGAAAACATTCAGTACTTC
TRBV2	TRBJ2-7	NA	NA	CASSRDFTYEQYF	TGTGCCAGCAGCCGGGACTTCACCTACGAGCAGTACTTC
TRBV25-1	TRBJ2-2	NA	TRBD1	CASSVQTGFTGELFF	TGTGCCAGCAGTGTACAGACAGGGTTCACCGGGGAGCTGTTTTTT
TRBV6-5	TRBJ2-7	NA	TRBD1	CASSYSDRGTYEQYF	TGTGCCAGCAGTTACTCCGACAGGGGTACCTACGAGCAGTACTTC
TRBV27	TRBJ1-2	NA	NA	CASSFFGREGTGYTF	TGTGCCAGCAGTTTCTTCGGGAGAGAGGGGACCGGCTACACCTTC
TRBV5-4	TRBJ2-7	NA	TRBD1	CASSLGQGFPYEQYF	TGTGCCAGCAGCTTGGGACAGGGTTTCCCCTACGAGCAGTACTTC
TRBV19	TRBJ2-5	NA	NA	CASSRGNQETQYF	TGTGCCAGTTCCAGGGGAAACCAAGAGACCCAGTACTTC
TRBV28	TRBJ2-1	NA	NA	CASSWLATQYNEQFF	TGTGCCAGCAGTTGGCTAGCGACCCAATACAATGAGCAGTTCTTC
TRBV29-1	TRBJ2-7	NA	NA	CSVEVRQGIYEQYF	TGCAGCGTTGAAGTGCGGCAGGGTATCTACGAGCAGTACTTC
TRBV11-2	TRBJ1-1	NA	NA	CASSFAGRPFEAFF	TGTGCCAGCAGCTTCGCTGGCAGGCCCTTTGAAGCTTTCTTT
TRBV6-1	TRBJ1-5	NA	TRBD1	CASSEAGQGLGSRPQHF	TGTGCCAGCAGTGAAGCTGGACAGGGCTTGGGTAGTCGTCCCCAGCATTTT
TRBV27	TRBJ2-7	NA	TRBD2	CASRRRLAGDSYEQYF	TGTGCCAGCAGAAGGCGACTAGCGGGAGACTCCTACGAGCAGTACTTC
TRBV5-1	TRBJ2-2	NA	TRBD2	CASSRLAGESGELFF	TGCGCCAGCAGCCGACTAGCGGGAGAATCCGGGGAGCTGTTTTTT
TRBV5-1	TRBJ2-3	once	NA	CASSPERVTDTQYF	TGCGCCAGCAGCCCAGAGCGGGTAACAGATACGCAGTATTTT
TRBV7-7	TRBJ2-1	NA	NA	CASSLNRNLGNEQFF	TGTGCCAGCAGCTTAAACCGAAACCTAGGCAATGAGCAGTTCTTC
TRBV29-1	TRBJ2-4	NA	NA	CSVEGGGPGLHF	TGCAGCGTTGAAGGTGGGGGCCCGGGTTTGCACTTC
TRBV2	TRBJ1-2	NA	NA	CASTTDGLVGGYTF	TGTGCCAGCACCACCGACGGACTGGTGGGAGGCTACACCTTC
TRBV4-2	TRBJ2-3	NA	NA	CASSQEVGLGTDTQYF	TGTGCCAGCAGCCAAGAAGTCGGTCTTGGCACAGATACGCAGTATTTT
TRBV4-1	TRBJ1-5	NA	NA	CASSMGQGTGLKQPQHF	TGCGCCAGCAGCATGGGGCAGGGAACCGGTTTGAAACAGCCCCAGCATTTT